The source of this T cell receptor beta chain is a study of T-cell memory formation after mild COVID-19. Deletions cut 5 bases from V and 3 bases from J, with 10 bases between. Germline V CDR1 and CDR2: MNHEY, SVGAGI. This CDR3 has 13 residues. TCRdb processed the 5' RACE reads anew with MiXCR; each CDR3 protein has one entry. The table has about 440,000 distinct CDR3 sequences, 15% to 20% seen once. Overall study findings and caveats: While clones contracting from day 15 to 85 were balanced between CD4 and CD8, later expanders leaned CD4+. For second-wave clones that peaked at day 37, SARS-CoV-2 specificity went unverified. Researchers report contracting CD4+ clones mostly in CM and EM, with CD8+ clones in EMRA.

This clonotype occurred a few times. Its target is not known. The chain couples TRBV6-5 to TRBJ1-2; D may be TRBD1 (6 bases). Sequencing used PBMCs or a T cell subset sorted from them (not recorded which). The receptor comes from an adult woman who had mild COVID-19 (a few samples of this study predate the infection). Cell type and time point are not known. CDR3 residues: CASSRDMDYGYTF. The CDR3 DNA is TGTGCCAGCAGTAGGGACATGGACTATGGCTACACCTTC.